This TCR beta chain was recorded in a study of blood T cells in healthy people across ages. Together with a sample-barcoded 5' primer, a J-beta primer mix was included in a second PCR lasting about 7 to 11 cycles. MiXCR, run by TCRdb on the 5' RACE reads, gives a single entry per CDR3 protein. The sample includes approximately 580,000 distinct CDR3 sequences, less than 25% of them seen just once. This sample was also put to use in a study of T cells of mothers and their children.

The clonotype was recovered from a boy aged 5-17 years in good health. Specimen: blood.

The CDR3 DNA is TGTGCCAGCAGCCAAGGATTGGGCTATGGCTACACCTTC. The encoded protein is CASSQGLGYGYTF. V is TRBV4-2 and J is TRBJ1-2; D unresolved. Germline V lookup: CDR1 LGHNA, CDR2 YNFKEQ. The CDR3 loop spans 13 amino acids. V was clipped by 1 base and J by 4 bases, with 7 bases between them.